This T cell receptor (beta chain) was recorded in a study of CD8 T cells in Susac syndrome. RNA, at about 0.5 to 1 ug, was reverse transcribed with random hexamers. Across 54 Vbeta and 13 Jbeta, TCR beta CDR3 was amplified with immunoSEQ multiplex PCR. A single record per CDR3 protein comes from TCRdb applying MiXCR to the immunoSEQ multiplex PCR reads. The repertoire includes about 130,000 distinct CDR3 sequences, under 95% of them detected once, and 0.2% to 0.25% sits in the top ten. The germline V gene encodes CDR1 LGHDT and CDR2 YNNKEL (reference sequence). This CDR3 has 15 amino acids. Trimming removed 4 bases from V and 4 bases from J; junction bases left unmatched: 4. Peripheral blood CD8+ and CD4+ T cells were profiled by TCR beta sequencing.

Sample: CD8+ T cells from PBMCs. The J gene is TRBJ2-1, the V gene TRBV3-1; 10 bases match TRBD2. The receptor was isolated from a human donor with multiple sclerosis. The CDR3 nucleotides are TGTGCCAGCAGCCTACTAGCGGGATATTACAATGAGCAGTTCTTC. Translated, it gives CASSLLAGYYNEQFF.